Each of the 2 T cell receptor beta chains below was sequenced from the same sample in a study of blood T cell repertoires in COVID-19 (dated by TCRdb to 2018 to 2020). The method was the immunoSEQ multiplex PCR assay. Held by TCRdb, this immuneACCESS table contains in-frame sequences only and omits some clones. Under half of the omission traces to an unresolved V gene where checked; the cause of the rest is unknown. This sample is represented by 300,000 or so clones; around nine tenths of them were singletons. The leading ten clones occupy 1% to 1.5% of the sample. Input material: peripheral blood. These TCRs come from a man between 65 and 79 years old with acute or convalescent COVID-19.

About this clone: Distinct nucleotide sequences in the sample also encode this CDR3. The chain combines TRBV2 with TRBJ1-3; perhaps TRBD1 as D (5 bases). V was pared by 2 bases and J by 2 bases, with 7 bases between. Germline assignment: CDR1 SNHLY and CDR2 FYNNEI. The CDR3 is made up of 14 amino acids. The CDR3 DNA reads TGTGCCAGCAGTGAACAGGGTGCTGGAAACACCATATATTTT. Residues: CASSEQGAGNTIYF.

The chain links TRBV7-9 to TRBJ1-2, with D possibly matching TRBD1 (6 bases). CDR1 and CDR2 from the germline V gene are SEHNR and FQNEAQ (reference sequence). V lost 6 bases and J lost 4, with 21 bases in between. The CDR3 consists of 16 residues. CDR3 DNA: TGTGCCAGCAGTTCAGGCGGGGGGGCCCCGGGCTATGGCTACACCTTC. Translating it yields CASSSGGGAPGYGYTF. The entire variable domain, with the rest obtained from reference TRBV7-9 and TRBJ1-2, is as follows: DTGVSQNPRHKITKRGQNVTFRCDPISEHNRLYWYRQTLGQGPEFLTYFQNEAQLEKSRLLSDRFSAERPKGSFSTLEIQRTEQGDSAMYLCASSSGGGAPGYGYTFGSGTRLTVV.